This T cell receptor (beta chain) was sequenced for a study of T cells in localized non-small cell lung cancer. The CDR3 has 16 amino acids. Germline CDR1 SGHRS, CDR2 YFSETQ. Trimming took 2 bases from V and 5 from J; bases not matched to a gene: 8. Profiled with immunoSEQ multiplex PCR; TCRdb holds only in-frame clones, not every one. Seen here are tens of thousands of clones, 80% to 95% observed once, and the top ten hold around 2.1%. The chain is built from TRBV5-1 and TRBJ2-1, with 9 bases that match TRBD1. The sequencing here drew on peripheral blood, taken before any cancer treatment. The source is a female donor over 55 with stage I lung adenocarcinoma. The chain's CDR3 is CASSFHRQGVDNEQFF. The CDR3 bases are TGCGCCAGCAGCTTTCATAGACAGGGGGTCGACAATGAGCAGTTCTTC.